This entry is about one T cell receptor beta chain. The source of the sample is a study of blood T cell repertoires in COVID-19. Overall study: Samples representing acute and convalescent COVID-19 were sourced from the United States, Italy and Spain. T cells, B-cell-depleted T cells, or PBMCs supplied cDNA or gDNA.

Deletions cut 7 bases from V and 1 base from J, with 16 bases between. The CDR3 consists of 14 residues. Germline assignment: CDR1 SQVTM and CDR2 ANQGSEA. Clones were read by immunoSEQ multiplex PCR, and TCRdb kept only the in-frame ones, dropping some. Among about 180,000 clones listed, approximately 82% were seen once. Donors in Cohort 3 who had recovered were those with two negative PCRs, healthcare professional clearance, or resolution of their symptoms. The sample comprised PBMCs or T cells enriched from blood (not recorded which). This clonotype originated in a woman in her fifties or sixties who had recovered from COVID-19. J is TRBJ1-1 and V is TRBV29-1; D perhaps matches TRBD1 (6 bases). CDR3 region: CSASTGQPNTEAFF. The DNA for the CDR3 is TGCAGCGCCTCCACGGGACAACCGAACACTGAAGCTTTCTTT.